This TCR beta chain was retrieved from a study of PD-L1 blockade in urothelial cancer. Study-wide background: Blood-derived samples held a median approximately 140,000 T cells.

This clone was detected a few times. The antigen is undetermined. Libraries were prepared by immunoSEQ multiplex PCR; TCRdb keeps only in-frame clonotypes and omits some of them. The profile shows tens of thousands of clones, roughly 90% of them singletons. Time point of the sample: peripheral blood 6 weeks after treatment start. Each patient gave between 1 and 8 samples of peripheral blood mononuclear cells, which were collected pretreatment and during treatment. Germline CDR1 reads SGHTA; CDR2 reads FQGTGA. The CDR3 is made up of 16 amino acids. V lost 2 bases, J lost 6 bases, and 9 bases stayed unmatched. Study results and limitations: Tumor-associated clones in blood expanded more at 3 weeks in durable-benefit patients.

This rearrangement joins TRBV7-3 to TRBJ2-2; TRBD1 aligns across 7 bases. This material consisted of PBMCs, taken around atezolizumab (anti-PD-L1) treatment. The receptor comes from a man between 60 and 75 years old with urothelial cancer. The DNA for the CDR3 is TGTGCCAGCAGCTTATGGGCCCGACAGGGTCCCGGGGAGCTGTTTTTT. This codes for CASSLWARQGPGELFF.